One TCR beta chain is described in this entry. Seattle patient enrollment occurred during active infection, with longitudinal follow-up thereafter. The data originate from a study of blood T cell repertoires in COVID-19. Across the whole study: Acute-phase and convalescent COVID-19 samples originated in the United States, Italy and Spain. PBMCs, B-cell-depleted T cells, or T cells were the source of the cDNA or gDNA that made up the material.

Per the authors' pipeline: Reference gene primers were amplified, and this amplification served to estimate nucleated cell counts. TCRdb's table, derived via immunoSEQ multiplex PCR, lists solely in-frame clones and lacks some. V, J and clone size were drawn from that table, and D and trimming were deduced from the DNA. This repertoire shows around 260,000 clones, approximately 90% found once; its top ten account for about 2.2%. V lost 0 bases and J lost 0, with 8 bases in between. The V gene's germline CDR1 is KGHSH and CDR2 LQKENI. This CDR3 has 15 residues. This TCR was sampled from a woman under 40 with COVID-19, enrolled during active disease. The specimen sequenced was peripheral blood. V is TRBV18 and J is TRBJ2-5; D is undetermined. The CDR3 DNA sequence: TGTGCCAGCTCACCACCTGCAGGCAACCAAGAGACCCAGTACTTC. Residues: CASSPPAGNQETQYF.